The 21 T cell receptor beta chains below come from one sample, sequenced in a study of T cell changes during pregnancy in multiple sclerosis. TCRdb keeps only in-frame clones here, not all; method: immunoSEQ multiplex PCR. The sample contains tens of thousands of clones, 75% to 95% of which appear only once. The sequences come from CD4+ T cells from peripheral blood mononuclear cells, collected before pregnancy. The receptors derive from a female donor with multiple sclerosis, enrolled in a pregnancy study.

This clone has only one observation. The chain joins TRBV9 to TRBJ1-5, with TRBD1 identical over 10 bases. The CDR3 is 20 residues long. Trimming took 0 bases from V and 6 from J; bases not matched to a gene: 18. Germline V lookup: CDR1 SGDLS, CDR2 YYNGEE. In DNA form, the CDR3 reads TGTGCCAGCAGCGTAGTCCCAACGGACAGGGGGAAATTTATCATTCAGCCCCAGCATTTT. Its protein is CASSVVPTDRGKFIIQPQHF.

This sequence joins TRBV10-3 and TRBJ2-2, with D perhaps matching TRBD1 (6 bases). The CDR3 runs to 13 residues. Germline loops: CDR1 ENHRY, CDR2 SYGVKD. The V and J ends lost 10 bases and 5 bases respectively, with 14 bases between them. The chain's CDR3 is CATTGPGTGELFF. CDR3 DNA: TGTGCCACCACAGGGCCGGGGACCGGGGAGCTGTTTTTT.

The V and J genes are TRBV11-3 and TRBJ2-2; 8 bases are a match to TRBD2. The CDR3 has 16 residues. Germline trimming cut 1 base from V and 4 bases from J; bases unmatched to any gene: 5. The germline V gene encodes CDR1 SGHNT and CDR2 YENEEA. Written as DNA, the CDR3 is TGTGCCAGCAGCTTAGTTTTAGCGGGGCCCACCGGGGAGCTGTTTTTT. Residues: CASSLVLAGPTGELFF.

This clone was recorded only once. Here the CDR3 reads CASSWGLASTDTQYF. The CDR3 DNA follows: TGTGCCAGCAGCTGGGGACTAGCGAGCACAGATACGCAGTATTTT. The rearrangement links TRBV7-9 to TRBJ2-3; 10 bases are a match to TRBD2. The CDR3 extends over 15 amino acids. The trim removed 4 bases at V and 0 bases at J, leaving 1 base unmatched. Germline V lookup: CDR1 SEHNR, CDR2 FQNEAQ (reference sequence).

This chain connects TRBV5-4 to TRBJ2-2; 11 bases align to TRBD2. The CDR3 is 16 residues long. Trimming took 0 bases from V and 6 from J; bases not matched to a gene: 4. Looked up from germline, CDR1 is SGHNT and CDR2 is YYREEE (reference sequence). CDR3: CASSLAPSGGPGELFF. The CDR3 DNA reads as TGTGCCAGCAGCTTGGCCCCTAGCGGGGGGCCCGGGGAGCTGTTTTTT. The complete variable domain, with remaining parts taken from reference TRBV5-4 and TRBJ2-2, reads ETGVTQSPTHLIKTRGQQVTLRCSSQSGHNTVSWYQQALGQGPQFIFQYYREEENGRGNFPPRFSGLQFPNYSSELNVNALELDDSALYLCASSLAPSGGPGELFFGEGSRLTVL.

The chain carries TRBV5-4 and TRBJ2-1; 12 bases are a match to TRBD2. This CDR3 has 16 amino acids. The V gene end was trimmed by 2 bases and the J gene end by 6 bases; junction bases not matched to a gene: 6. Germline CDR1 reads SGHNT; CDR2 reads YYREEE (reference sequence). This CDR3 reads CASSLKTSGSGNEQFF. For the CDR3, the DNA is TGTGCCAGCAGCTTAAAGACTAGCGGGAGTGGCAATGAGCAGTTCTTC.

This sequence joins TRBV7-9 and TRBJ2-1; 9 bases map to TRBD2. The germline V gene encodes CDR1 SEHNR and CDR2 FQNEAQ (reference sequence). V was clipped by 5 bases and J by 8 bases; unmatched bases: 16. This CDR3 has 17 amino acids. DNA of the CDR3: TGTGCCAGCAGCCCCTGGGGGGCTAGCGGGAAGTACGATGAGCAGTTCTTC. Translation gives CASSPWGASGKYDEQFF.

The chain has TRBV19 and TRBJ2-3, with 8 positions matching TRBD2. V gave up 7 bases and J gave up 4 bases; unmatched junction bases: 7. Germline-derived CDR1 and CDR2 are LNHDA and SQIVND (reference sequence). The CDR3 has 14 residues. In nucleotides, the CDR3 is TGTGCCAGTAAGGCTAGCGGGTCGGCAGATACGCAGTATTTT. Its translation: CASKASGSADTQYF.

The chain recombines TRBV6-6 with TRBJ1-5; the D is unclear. Germline CDR1 MNHNY, CDR2 SVGAGI (reference sequence). CDR3 length equals 15 residues. Trimming left V 7 bases short and J 1 base short, with 14 bases between. This CDR3 is CASTFRGESNQPQHF. Here the CDR3 DNA reads TGTGCCAGCACCTTCCGGGGAGAGAGCAATCAGCCCCAGCATTTT.

This chain links TRBV5-1 with TRBJ2-7; 8 bases map to TRBD1. CDR3 length: 14 residues. V trimming: 0 bases; J trimming: 3 bases; junction bases outside the gene matches: 2. CDR1 and CDR2 from the germline V gene are SGHRS and YFSETQ. The CDR3 DNA reads TGCGCCAGCAGCTTGGAGACAGGGGACTACGAGCAGTACTTC. It translates to CASSLETGDYEQYF.

The V gene is TRBV11-2, the J gene TRBJ1-4; TRBD1 might be the D (6 bases). V was cut by 4 bases and J by 2 bases, with 23 bases left in between. Germline lookup yields CDR1 SGHAT and CDR2 FQNNGV. CDR3 size: 19 residues. The CDR3 DNA sequence: TGTGCCAGCAGCTCCCCTCGGGGGGGCGCGGGGGCCACTAATGAAAAACTGTTTTTT. Translating it yields CASSSPRGGAGATNEKLFF.

This clone was observed at least ten times. The chain has TRBV5-6 and TRBJ1-1; 7 bases align to TRBD1. V shed 4 bases, J shed 11 bases, and the junction held 11 bases outside the gene matches. Germline V gives CDR1 SGHDT, CDR2 YYEEEE. CDR3 length: 13 residues. CDR3 sequence (DNA): TGTGCCAGCAGCCCGGCCGGCCCGGGACAGGCTTTCTTT. Translated: CASSPAGPGQAFF.

The CDR3 is CASTTAGSVSDTQYF. The CDR3 DNA reads as TGCGCCAGCACAACGGCAGGGTCGGTATCAGATACGCAGTATTTT. The chain employs TRBV5-1 and TRBJ2-3, with D perhaps matching TRBD1 (5 bases). Trimming stripped 6 bases from V and 4 bases from J, with 18 bases between. The CDR3 has 15 amino acids. CDR1 and CDR2 from the germline V gene are SGHRS and YFSETQ.

This chain links TRBV6-4 with TRBJ2-3; 9 bases are a match to TRBD2. The J segment lost 1 base and the V segment lost 3 bases, leaving 2 bases of the junction unmatched. Germline assignment: CDR1 MRHNA and CDR2 SNTAGT. The CDR3 has 15 amino acids. CDR3 nucleotide sequence: TGTGCCAGCAGTGATAGGACTAGCGGCACAGATACGCAGTATTTT. The encoded protein is CASSDRTSGTDTQYF.

In this sample, this clone turned up once. This rearrangement joins TRBV7-2 to TRBJ2-1, with TRBD2 identical over 8 bases. The CDR3 spans 15 residues. CDR1 is SGHTA, CDR2 FQGNSA, per germline. V gave up 3 bases and J gave up 10 bases; unmatched junction bases: 11. This CDR3 is CASSFLRGGDYEQFF. The DNA for the CDR3 is TGTGCCAGCAGCTTTCTCCGGGGGGGCGACTACGAGCAGTTCTTC.

CDR3 region: CASSFGGLGNEQFF. The CDR3 region has the DNA TGTGCCAGTAGTTTTGGAGGCCTCGGCAATGAGCAGTTCTTC. The rearrangement joins TRBV19 to TRBJ2-1; a possible D gene is TRBD2 (5 bases). V was shortened by 5 bases and J by 6 bases, with 14 bases between the two germline ends. CDR3 length equals 14 residues. Germline V gene lookup returns CDR1 LNHDA and CDR2 SQIVND (reference sequence).

This clone was found a few times. The gene calls are TRBV9 and TRBJ2-2; the match to TRBD1 covers 8 bases. The J segment lost 7 bases and the V segment lost 7 bases, leaving 9 bases of the junction unmatched. The CDR3 covers 14 residues. Germline V gives CDR1 SGDLS, CDR2 YYNGEE. The CDR3 region is CASRRTGKGGELFF. CDR3 bases: TGTGCCAGCCGGAGGACAGGGAAGGGCGGGGAGCTGTTTTTT.

The genes are TRBV27 and TRBJ1-5; TRBD1 might be the D (5 bases). This CDR3 has 16 residues. The germline CDR1 and CDR2 sequences are MNHEY and SMNVEV (reference sequence). The V and J ends lost 10 bases and 0 bases respectively, with 19 bases between them. CDR3 amino acids: CAIGHKSMDSNQPQHF. DNA of the CDR3: TGTGCCATTGGACATAAATCTATGGATAGCAATCAGCCCCAGCATTTT.

Points on this clone: Because the CDR3's place on the DNA is in doubt, the DNA is left out and the CDR3 is given as listed by TCRdb. The rearrangement joins TRBV28 to TRBJ2-7; the table's D gene call, TRBD2, was not cross checked with the DNA. From its first to its last residue, the CDR3 has 15 amino acids. Germline-derived CDR1 and CDR2 are MDHEN and SYDVKM. This CDR3 is CASSSSGGGRYEQYF.

The V call is TRBV5-1, the J call TRBJ1-3, with 9 bases lining up with TRBD1. V lost 4 bases and J lost 8; bases outside the gene matches: 4. The length of the CDR3 is 13 residues. CDR1 is SGHRS and CDR2 is YFSETQ in the germline V gene. DNA of the CDR3: TGCGCCAGCAGCCCTACAGGGGGCTACACCATATATTTT. As protein: CASSPTGGYTIYF.

This clone appeared a few times. The CDR3 DNA is TGTGCCTGGAGTTTCCTCGACAGGCTGAACACTGAAGCTTTCTTT. Translated, it gives CAWSFLDRLNTEAFF. The genes are TRBV30 and TRBJ1-1, with D tentatively TRBD1 (6 bases). V lost 2 bases and J lost 0, with 13 bases in between. This CDR3 region has 15 residues. Germline lookup yields CDR1 GTSNPN and CDR2 SVGIG (reference sequence).